This T cell receptor beta chain was captured by sequencing in a study of CD8+ T cells in alopecia areata. The sample's treatment: oral pan-JAK inhibitor, 5-10 mg twice daily. Following extraction, RNA underwent reverse transcription to cDNA, which served as the sequencing template. Method: immunoSEQ multiplex PCR; TCRdb's copy keeps in-frame clones and lacks some. The sample records more than 150,000 clones, 58% being singletons. Trimming at V came to 6 bases and at J to 1 base, leaving 14 bases not matched to a gene. The germline CDR1 and CDR2 sequences are KGHSH and LQKENI. The CDR3 is made up of 17 amino acids.

Sequenced material: CD8+ T cells sorted from blood, taken at week 24, from a patient treated with tofacitinib. The chain employs TRBV18 and TRBJ1-1, with TRBD1 matching over 7 bases. The TCR comes from a human donor with alopecia areata. CDR3 residues: CASSLAQGGERNTEAFF. DNA for the CDR3: TGTGCCAGCTCCCTGGCCCAGGGGGGCGAAAGGAACACTGAAGCTTTCTTT.